This T cell receptor beta chain was recovered during a study of response to subunit inactivated influenza vaccine. This clonotype was seen a handful of times. Its antigen is unidentified. TCRdb ran MiXCR on the RT-PCR reads and lists one entry per CDR3 protein. The data contain a few hundred thousand distinct CDR3 sequences, approximately 21% of them singletons. Study-wide points: The authors proposed limited new T cell recruitment per seasonal influenza vaccination.

Germline V lookup: CDR1 SGHVS, CDR2 FNYEAQ. Trimming cost V 7 bases and J 7 bases, with 16 bases left between them. This CDR3 has 13 residues. The chain joins TRBV7-6 to TRBJ1-1; the D gene is possibly TRBD1 (6 bases). This specimen consisted of PBMCs from blood, obtained less than 22 months after vaccination. This clonotype originated in a man in his fifties or sixties who received an inactivated influenza vaccine. The CDR3 spells CASIPGSRGEAFF. The DNA of the CDR3 is TGTGCCAGCATCCCGGGGTCCAGGGGTGAAGCTTTCTTT.